The 9 T cell receptor beta chains below come from one sample, sequenced in a study of blood T cell repertoires in COVID-19. Here immunoSEQ multiplex PCR was the method, and the copy in TCRdb shows in-frame clones only, minus some. Altogether some 260,000 clones are present, over 80% being singletons, with the ten largest covering about 9.4%. Sequencing was done on a sample of peripheral blood. The receptors come from a woman between 70 and 85 years old with COVID-19, enrolled during active disease.

The rearrangement uses TRBV28 and TRBJ2-7; 8 nucleotides agree with TRBD2. The CDR3 sequence is 13 residues long. V lost 6 bases, J lost 4 bases, and 5 bases stayed unmatched. Looked up from germline, CDR1 is MDHEN and CDR2 is SYDVKM. CDR3 loop: CASRSGTSYEQYF. For the CDR3, the DNA is TGTGCCAGCAGATCCGGGACTAGTTACGAGCAGTACTTC.

The chain carries TRBV4-2 and TRBJ2-5; the match to TRBD2 covers 12 bases. This CDR3 is 16 amino acids long. In germline, CDR1 is LGHNA, CDR2 YNFKEQ. V shed 5 bases and J 1 base; nucleotides not matched to a gene: 5. Here the CDR3 reads CASSSRTSGVQETQYF. DNA of the CDR3: TGTGCCAGCAGCAGTCGGACTAGCGGGGTCCAAGAGACCCAGTACTTC.

This clone appeared a few times. The chain combines TRBV7-9 with TRBJ2-7, with unresolved D. In germline, CDR1 is SEHNR, CDR2 FQNEAQ (reference sequence). V was trimmed by 2 bases and J by 3 bases, leaving 5 bases between them. The CDR3 totals 12 residues. CDR3 sequence reads: CASSLQDYEQYF. For the CDR3, the DNA is TGTGCCAGCAGCTTACAGGACTACGAGCAGTACTTC.

V is TRBV20-1 and J is TRBJ2-1; 11 bases are shared with TRBD1. The CDR3 loop spans 17 amino acids. CDR1 is DFQATT, CDR2 SNEGSKA, per germline (reference sequence). Trimming at V came to 3 bases and at J to 9 bases, leaving 16 bases not matched to a gene. The DNA of the CDR3 is TGCAGTGCTAGTTCGGCGACCGGGACAGGGGGAGGAGGTGAGCAGTTCTTC. Translated: CSASSATGTGGGGEQFF.

The genes are TRBV28 and TRBJ1-2; TRBD1 matches 8 bases. Germline-derived CDR1 and CDR2 are MDHEN and SYDVKM. The V gene end was trimmed by 3 bases and the J gene end by 5 bases; junction bases not matched to a gene: 2. This CDR3 is built from 13 residues. CDR3 sequence (DNA): TGTGCCAGCAGTTTGGACAGGGAATATGGCTACACCTTC. It yields the protein CASSLDREYGYTF.

The CDR3, as DNA: TGTGCCAGCAGCACGCAGGGTTATACGCAGTATTTT. Protein sequence: CASSTQGYTQYF. V and J are TRBV6-5 and TRBJ2-3, with D perhaps matching TRBD1 (5 bases). This CDR3 is built from 12 residues. Germline assignment: CDR1 MNHEY and CDR2 SVGAGI. Between the trimmed V and J ends, which lost 6 bases and 7 bases, there was a span of 11 bases.

This rearrangement joins TRBV7-2 to TRBJ2-5; D is perhaps TRBD2 (6 bases). Germline V CDR1 and CDR2: SGHTA, FQGNSA. The V and J ends lost 5 bases and 9 bases respectively, with 13 bases between them. This CDR3 spans 12 amino acids. The CDR3 DNA is TGTGCCAGCAGCCGCCGGACGGGAGCCCAGTACTTC. It yields the protein CASSRRTGAQYF.

The rearrangement uses TRBV6-5 and TRBJ2-5; 7 bases are shared with TRBD1. CDR1 MNHEY and CDR2 SVGAGI come from the germline V gene. V shed 10 bases, J shed 5 bases, and the junction held 13 bases outside the gene matches. This CDR3 is 14 amino acids long. The chain's CDR3 is CATRGILGLETQYF. For the CDR3, the DNA is TGTGCCACCAGGGGGATACTAGGGTTGGAGACCCAGTACTTC.

This rearrangement joins TRBV19 to TRBJ1-1; D is undetermined. This CDR3 is built from 15 residues. The germline V gene encodes CDR1 LNHDA and CDR2 SQIVND (reference sequence). V gave up 5 bases and J gave up 6 bases, with 19 bases separating them. CDR3 protein: CASSPPAQEGPEAFF. CDR3 sequence (DNA): TGTGCCAGTAGTCCACCGGCCCAGGAGGGTCCTGAAGCTTTCTTT.